The rows below give T cell receptor beta chains drawn from one sample of a study of T cells in Graves' hyperthyroidism and ophthalmopathy. A single record per CDR3 protein comes from TCRdb applying MiXCR to the multiplex PCR reads. The sample includes roughly 510,000 distinct CDR3 sequences, more than 20% of them seen just once. The specimen sequenced was blood. These receptors originate from a man aged 18 to 30 with Graves' hyperthyroidism. CDR3s include the opening cysteine and the closing phenylalanine or tryptophan. Fields, in order: J gene, D gene, V gene, clone size, CDR3 protein, CDR3 DNA. A D gene is named only where the DNA matches it firmly. Only some rows state a clone size, as once, few, many or a class for expanded clones.

TRBJ1-2,NA,TRBV6-1,many,CASSEVTANYGYTF,TGTGCCAGCAGTGAAGTGACAGCTAACTATGGCTACACCTTC
TRBJ2-5,TRBD2,TRBV11-2,NA,CASSSRGGLRETQYF,TGTGCCAGCAGCTCGCGGGGGGGCCTACGGGAGACCCAGTACTTC
TRBJ1-2,NA,TRBV20-1,many,CSARVEGSYGYTF,TGCAGTGCTAGAGTAGAGGGAAGCTATGGCTACACCTTC
TRBJ2-2,TRBD1,TRBV6-1,few,CASREGTGDTGELFF,TGTGCCAGCAGGGAAGGGACAGGGGACACCGGGGAGCTGTTTTTT
TRBJ2-7,TRBD1,TRBV28,NA,CASSPLRQGAYEQYF,TGTGCCAGCAGTCCCCTTCGACAGGGGGCCTACGAGCAGTACTTC
TRBJ1-6,TRBD1,TRBV12-3/TRBV12-4,NA,CASSHNRGGPSGNSPLHF,TGTGCCAGCAGTCATAACAGGGGCGGGCCGTCGGGGAATTCACCCCTCCACTTT
TRBJ2-2,NA,TRBV11-2,few,CASSPGPIAGGELFF,TGTGCCAGCAGCCCCGGACCAATCGCAGGGGGGGAGCTGTTTTTT
TRBJ2-5,TRBD1,TRBV30,few,CAIRPGQGVRETQYF,TGTGCCATACGTCCAGGACAGGGGGTACGGGAGACCCAGTACTTC
TRBJ1-1,TRBD1,TRBV20-1,many,CSARGQEWDTEAFF,TGCAGTGCTAGGGGACAGGAGTGGGACACTGAAGCTTTCTTT
TRBJ1-6,NA,TRBV6-5,few,CASSFRGAGSSYNSPLHF,TGTGCCAGCAGTTTTAGGGGGGCTGGCAGCTCCTATAATTCACCCCTCCACTTT
TRBJ2-7,NA,TRBV29-1,many,CSVGAGRRSYEQYF,TGCAGCGTGGGGGCGGGACGGCGGTCCTACGAGCAGTACTTC
TRBJ2-7,NA,TRBV19,NA,CASSGVAGVDSGYEQYF,TGTGCCAGTAGTGGAGTAGCCGGCGTGGACAGTGGCTACGAGCAGTACTTC
TRBJ2-5,NA,TRBV12-3/TRBV12-4,once,CASSPRTIKETQYF,TGTGCCAGCAGCCCCCGGACTATTAAAGAGACCCAGTACTTC
TRBJ2-7,TRBD1,TRBV7-9,NA,CASSSQGISYEQYF,TGTGCCAGCAGCTCACAGGGGATAAGCTACGAGCAGTACTTC
TRBJ2-5,TRBD2,TRBV5-1,NA,CASSSSAGGGETQYF,TGCGCCAGCAGCTCATCAGCGGGGGGGGGTGAGACCCAGTACTTC
TRBJ2-5,NA,TRBV7-9,few,CASSFERANQETQYF,TGTGCCAGCAGCTTTGAACGGGCGAACCAAGAGACCCAGTACTTC
TRBJ1-1,NA,TRBV29-1,once,CSVVPGQQKENVNTEAVF,TGCAGCGTTGTCCCGGGACAACAAAAGGAGAACGTGAACACTGAAGCTGTCTTT
TRBJ2-5,NA,TRBV20-1,NA,CSASGRGGGETQYF,TGCAGTGCCAGTGGGCGGGGCGGCGGGGAGACCCAGTACTTC
TRBJ1-1,NA,TRBV28,many,CASSLWGDPNNTEAFF,TGTGCCAGCAGTTTATGGGGGGATCCCAATAACACTGAAGCTTTCTTT
TRBJ1-2,NA,TRBV11-2,many,CASSLAAGAPNF,TGTGCCAGCAGCTTAGCCGCGGGAGCACCCAACTTC
TRBJ1-2,TRBD1,TRBV19,many,CASTPDRKRYTF,TGTGCCAGTACCCCGGACAGGAAGCGATACACCTTC
TRBJ1-2,NA,TRBV11-2,many,CASSRDRFYGYTF,TGTGCCAGCAGCCGAGACAGATTCTATGGCTACACCTTC
TRBJ1-2,NA,TRBV28,many,CASSFRPRGGYTF,TGTGCCAGCAGTTTCCGCCCACGAGGAGGCTACACCTTC
TRBJ1-2,NA,TRBV2,many,CASSERDAGYTF,TGTGCCAGCAGTGAACGGGACGCTGGCTACACCTTC
TRBJ2-7,TRBD1,TRBV20-1,NA,CSSGQPPYEQYF,TGCAGTTCGGGACAGCCCCCCTACGAGCAGTACTTC
TRBJ2-5,TRBD1,TRBV7-2,many,CASSSRGQSRRETQYF,TGTGCCAGCAGCTCGAGGGGACAGTCCCGGCGGGAGACCCAGTACTTC
TRBJ2-6,TRBD1,TRBV6-4,many,CASSLRDRTSGANVLTF,TGTGCCAGCAGTCTCCGGGACAGAACCTCTGGGGCCAACGTCCTGACTTTC
TRBJ1-2,NA,TRBV12-3/TRBV12-4,few,CASSPGSGAQGGYTF,TGTGCCAGCAGTCCAGGGTCGGGGGCGCAGGGTGGCTACACCTTC
TRBJ2-4,TRBD1,TRBV28,few,CASSPAGQGKNIQYF,TGTGCCAGCAGCCCCGCCGGACAGGGAAAAAACATTCAGTACTTC
TRBJ2-7,TRBD1,TRBV6-2/TRBV6-3,NA,CASRSLGTGTYEQYF,TGTGCCAGCAGGTCCCTTGGGACAGGAACCTACGAGCAGTACTTC
TRBJ1-3,NA,TRBV28,few,CASSLSSGPGNTIYF,TGTGCCAGCAGTTTATCCTCTGGGCCTGGAAACACCATATATTTT
TRBJ2-5,TRBD1,TRBV28,many,CASSFRGLGETQYF,TGTGCCAGCAGTTTTAGGGGGCTAGGGGAGACCCAGTACTTC
TRBJ1-5,NA,TRBV28,NA,CASSQLPEPQHF,TGTGCCAGCAGTCAACTACCGGAGCCCCAGCATTTT
TRBJ2-5,NA,TRBV6-4,NA,CASEDSLLRAQYF,TGTGCCAGCGAGGACAGCCTCCTGAGGGCCCAGTACTTC
TRBJ1-1,TRBD1,TRBV27,NA,CASGRLPGGALLRATEAFF,TGTGCCAGCGGCCGATTGCCAGGGGGGGCCTTACTCCGGGCCACTGAAGCTTTCTTT
TRBJ1-2,NA,TRBV5-5,many,CASSLATDNYGYTF,TGTGCCAGCAGCTTGGCGACGGACAACTATGGCTACACCTTC
TRBJ1-6,NA,TRBV9,many,CASSVAGRVGSPLHF,TGTGCCAGCAGCGTAGCTGGCAGGGTAGGCTCACCCCTCCACTTT
TRBJ1-5,NA,TRBV27,many,CASSLRGTNQPQHF,TGTGCCAGCAGTTTAAGAGGAACTAATCAGCCCCAGCATTTT
TRBJ2-2,TRBD2,TRBV6-1,many,CASSRRLAGGSGELFF,TGTGCCAGCAGTCGAAGACTAGCGGGCGGGTCCGGGGAGCTGTTTTTT
TRBJ1-5,NA,TRBV12-3/TRBV12-4,NA,CASSSGGGTYSNQPQHF,TGTGCCAGCAGCTCCGGGGGGGGAACTTATAGCAATCAGCCCCAGCATTTT
TRBJ2-5,TRBD1,TRBV7-2,few,CASSLETGEETQYF,TGTGCCAGCAGCTTAGAAACAGGGGAAGAGACCCAGTACTTC
TRBJ1-2,NA,TRBV5-6,few,CASSSSGSLYGYTF,TGTGCCAGCAGCTCCTCCGGGTCCTTGTATGGCTACACCTTC
TRBJ2-7,NA,TRBV6-5,few,CASSYSGSEYEQYF,TGTGCCAGCAGTTACTCAGGGTCGGAATACGAGCAGTACTTC
TRBJ1-2,NA,TRBV12-3/TRBV12-4,many,CASSFNWGYTF,TGTGCCAGCAGTTTCAACTGGGGCTACACCTTC
TRBJ2-7,NA,TRBV27,many,CASSPRGTLNEQYF,TGTGCCAGCTCCCCCCGAGGGACGCTCAACGAGCAGTACTTC
TRBJ1-1,TRBD1,TRBV5-1,many,CASSLGDRGHTEAFF,TGCGCCAGCAGCTTGGGTGACAGGGGGCACACTGAAGCTTTCTTT
TRBJ1-5,NA,TRBV20-1,few,CSAGRGDSNQPQHF,TGCAGTGCCGGAAGGGGCGATAGCAATCAGCCCCAGCATTTT
TRBJ1-3,NA,TRBV4-1,NA,CASSQVRTPRTTIYF,TGCGCCAGCAGCCAAGTTCGGACGCCGAGGACCACCATATATTTT
TRBJ2-5,NA,TRBV12-3/TRBV12-4,NA,CASSPPRREQETQYF,TGTGCCAGCAGTCCCCCCCGCAGGGAGCAAGAGACCCAGTACTTC
TRBJ2-5,NA,TRBV12-3/TRBV12-4,many,CASSLGDQETQYF,TGTGCCAGCAGCTTAGGGGACCAAGAGACCCAGTACTTC
TRBJ1-2,NA,TRBV6-1,few,CASTTKGGLGHGYTF,TGTGCCAGCACCACCAAGGGAGGTTTGGGACATGGCTACACCTTC
TRBJ1-2,TRBD1,TRBV28,many,CASSSHGTAHYGYTF,TGTGCCAGCAGCTCCCACGGGACAGCTCACTATGGCTACACCTTC
TRBJ2-2,NA,TRBV12-3/TRBV12-4,many,CASSVPRGGELFF,TGTGCCAGCAGCGTTCCCAGGGGCGGGGAGCTGTTTTTT
TRBJ1-2,NA,TRBV28,many,CASKGTSWGPNYGYTF,TGTGCCAGCAAAGGGACCTCTTGGGGCCCTAACTATGGCTACACCTTC
TRBJ1-1,NA,TRBV30,many,CAWTYLGAAAFF,TGTGCCTGGACCTACCTAGGGGCGGCCGCTTTCTTT
TRBJ1-5,TRBD1,TRBV12-3/TRBV12-4,many,CASSQGQGDDQPQHF,TGTGCCAGCAGTCAGGGACAGGGCGATGATCAGCCCCAGCATTTT
TRBJ1-5,NA,TRBV4-1,NA,CASSQDEGLSNQPQHF,TGCGCCAGCAGCCAAGATGAAGGGCTAAGCAATCAGCCCCAGCATTTT
TRBJ1-1,NA,TRBV7-2,many,CASSFLRDGEAFF,TGTGCCAGCAGCTTCCTCCGGGACGGTGAAGCTTTCTTT